A selection of T cell receptor beta chains follows, all from one sample in a study of response to subunit inactivated influenza vaccine. TCRdb re-derived calls from the RT-PCR reads in MiXCR, one entry per CDR3 protein. The sample contains around 850,000 distinct CDR3 sequences, 15% to 20% of which appear only once. The source was PBMCs from blood, collected about 5 days after vaccination. These receptor sequences come from a man aged 50-59 years who received an inactivated influenza vaccine. Each CDR3 is given with its conserved first and last residue. The order of the fields is V gene, D gene, clone size, J gene, CDR3 protein, CDR3 DNA. D genes are given only for firm matches. A row's size may be missing; if present it is once, few, many or a size class.

TRBV12-3/TRBV12-4	TRBD1	NA	TRBJ1-1	CASSFAGGGGTEAFF	TGTGCCAGCAGTTTCGCAGGGGGCGGTGGCACTGAAGCTTTCTTT
TRBV7-8	NA	NA	TRBJ2-7	CASSLISSSEQYF	TGTGCCAGCAGCTTAATCTCGAGTTCCGAGCAGTACTTC
TRBV29-1	TRBD2	NA	TRBJ2-3	CSGGLADTQYF	TGCAGCGGCGGACTAGCAGATACGCAGTATTTT
TRBV12-3/TRBV12-4	NA	many	TRBJ2-4	CASSLAQGRNIQYF	TGTGCCAGCAGTTTAGCGCAGGGGAGGAACATTCAGTACTTC
TRBV6-1	TRBD1	NA	TRBJ1-4	CASSTYDRGREKLFF	TGTGCCAGCAGTACCTACGACAGGGGGCGGGAAAAACTGTTTTTT
TRBV6-2/TRBV6-3	TRBD2	NA	TRBJ2-1	CASSLIQRGGDEQFF	TGTGCCAGCAGTTTGATTCAGCGGGGGGGCGATGAGCAGTTCTTC
TRBV5-1	NA	few	TRBJ2-7	CASSSRETYEQYF	TGCGCCAGCAGCTCGAGAGAAACCTACGAGCAGTACTTC
TRBV29-1	NA	NA	TRBJ2-7	CSVYGHGPDGQDF	TGCAGCGTTTACGGGCATGGGCCCGACGGGCAGGACTTC
TRBV29-1	NA	NA	TRBJ2-2	CSVDGGTGELFF	TGCAGCGTTGATGGCGGGACCGGGGAGCTGTTTTTT
TRBV7-2	TRBD1	NA	TRBJ2-3	CASNKDRAFTDTQYF	TGTGCCAGCAACAAGGACAGGGCCTTTACAGATACGCAGTATTTT
TRBV5-5	NA	NA	TRBJ2-2	CASSPQALNTGELFF	TGTGCCAGCAGCCCCCAGGCCTTGAACACCGGGGAGCTGTTTTTT
TRBV5-1	TRBD2	few	TRBJ2-3	CASSFRSGGADTQYF	TGCGCCAGCAGTTTCCGGTCCGGGGGGGCAGATACGCAGTATTTT
TRBV6-2/TRBV6-3	TRBD2	NA	TRBJ2-5	CASSSTSGGGWQETQYF	TGTGCCAGCAGTTCCACTAGCGGGGGCGGATGGCAAGAGACCCAGTACTTC
TRBV12-3/TRBV12-4	NA	many	TRBJ1-4	CASSRQSPEKLFF	TGTGCCAGCAGCAGACAGTCACCTGAAAAACTGTTTTTT
TRBV5-1	NA	few	TRBJ2-1	CASTLLARSSYNEQFF	TGCGCCAGCACCCTTCTAGCGCGAAGCTCCTACAATGAGCAGTTCTTC
TRBV11-2	NA	many	TRBJ2-7	CASSLYLSGGGLTYEQYF	TGTGCCAGCAGCTTATATCTCTCTGGCGGGGGCCTAACCTACGAGCAGTACTTC
TRBV20-1	NA	NA	TRBJ1-1	CSARALPAGAMNTEAFF	TGCAGTGCTAGAGCCCTCCCCGCGGGGGCCATGAACACTGAAGCTTTCTTT
TRBV20-1	NA	few	TRBJ2-3	CSARRQGLTDTQYF	TGCAGTGCTAGGAGGCAGGGACTCACAGATACGCAGTATTTT
TRBV28	TRBD2	few	TRBJ2-3	CASKLAGGPQYF	TGTGCCAGCAAACTAGCGGGGGGGCCTCAGTATTTT
TRBV2	NA	NA	TRBJ2-7	CASMEAPLTYEQYF	TGTGCCAGCATGGAGGCCCCCTTGACCTACGAGCAGTACTTC
TRBV12-3/TRBV12-4	NA	NA	TRBJ2-5	CASSTGTRETQYF	TGTGCCAGCAGCACCGGGACCCGAGAGACCCAGTACTTC
TRBV11-2	NA	NA	TRBJ2-5	CASSRGRFRETQYF	TGTGCCAGCAGCCGCGGGCGGTTTCGGGAGACCCAGTACTTC
TRBV20-1	TRBD1	few	TRBJ1-2	CSAPQGTGGALYGYTF	TGCAGTGCGCCTCAAGGGACAGGGGGCGCCCTCTATGGCTACACCTTC
TRBV7-2	TRBD1	NA	TRBJ2-5	CASSPAEGQGETQYF	TGTGCCAGCAGCCCAGCCGAGGGACAGGGAGAGACCCAGTACTTC
TRBV5-1	NA	NA	TRBJ2-5	CASSLGTSTSQETQYF	TGCGCCAGCAGCTTGGGTACCTCGACAAGTCAAGAGACCCAGTACTTC
TRBV5-1	NA	NA	TRBJ2-5	CASSLAGQRVETQYF	TGCGCCAGCAGCTTGGCAGGGCAGAGGGTGGAGACCCAGTACTTC
TRBV5-1	NA	NA	TRBJ2-5	CASRTGQLQETQYF	TGCGCCAGCAGAACCGGACAGCTCCAAGAGACCCAGTACTTC
TRBV20-1	NA	NA	TRBJ2-7	CSARDVTLGAGPYEQYF	TGCAGTGCTAGAGATGTCACGCTCGGGGCGGGCCCCTACGAGCAGTACTTC
TRBV7-9	TRBD2	NA	TRBJ2-1	CASSLLGGANEQFF	TGTGCCAGCAGCTTACTGGGAGGGGCCAATGAGCAGTTCTTC
TRBV12-3/TRBV12-4	TRBD1	NA	TRBJ2-7	CASSTPGQGPRRQYF	TGTGCCAGCAGTACCCCGGGACAGGGGCCGCGAAGGCAGTACTTC
TRBV7-7	NA	NA	TRBJ2-5	CASSNGMENEETQYF	TGTGCTAGCAGCAACGGCATGGAAAACGAAGAGACCCAGTACTTC
TRBV20-1	TRBD1	NA	TRBJ2-5	CSARTDRGETQYF	TGCAGTGCTAGAACCGACAGGGGTGAGACCCAGTACTTC
TRBV12-3/TRBV12-4	TRBD2	NA	TRBJ2-2	CASTGGTSGLAGELFF	TGTGCCAGCACCGGGGGGACTAGCGGGCTGGCCGGGGAGCTGTTTTTT
TRBV24-1	TRBD2	few	TRBJ2-5	CATSQGTSEQETQYF	TGTGCCACCAGCCAAGGGACTAGCGAACAAGAGACCCAGTACTTC
TRBV27	NA	NA	TRBJ2-2	CASSLSFPGELFF	TGTGCCAGCAGTTTATCCTTCCCCGGGGAGCTGTTTTTT
TRBV9	TRBD1	few	TRBJ1-2	CASSVGTGGYGYTF	TGTGCCAGCAGCGTAGGGACAGGGGGCTATGGCTACACCTTC
TRBV10-3	TRBD2	NA	TRBJ2-3	CATQDKLAGGLSRDTQYF	TGTGCCACCCAAGATAAACTAGCGGGAGGACTCAGCAGGGATACGCAGTATTTT
TRBV7-2	NA	NA	TRBJ2-1	CASSFSSPYNEQFF	TGTGCCAGCAGCTTTAGCAGTCCCTACAATGAGCAGTTCTTC
TRBV24-1	NA	NA	TRBJ2-2	CATSDWGGTSNTGELFF	TGTGCCACCAGTGATTGGGGTGGGACTTCGAACACCGGGGAGCTGTTTTTT
TRBV2	NA	NA	TRBJ2-1	CASISFRTKTGSNEQFF	TGTGCCAGCATCTCCTTCCGTACCAAGACGGGATCGAATGAGCAGTTCTTC
TRBV6-5	TRBD1	NA	TRBJ2-1	CASSYPTGEADNEQFF	TGTGCCAGCAGTTACCCGACAGGGGAAGCGGACAATGAGCAGTTCTTC
TRBV3-1	NA	few	TRBJ1-6	CASSPSLGYNSPLHF	TGTGCCAGCAGCCCCTCTTTGGGGTATAATTCACCCCTCCACTTT
TRBV19	TRBD2	NA	TRBJ2-3	CASSIRILVGQRGARDTQYF	TGTGCCAGTAGTATCAGGATTCTGGTTGGCCAGCGGGGGGCTCGGGATACGCAGTATTTT